These T cell receptor beta chains were read from a single sample in a study of blood T cell repertoires in COVID-19. Using immunoSEQ multiplex PCR, the repertoire was profiled, and TCRdb retains in-frame clones only, with some absent. The profile covers some 97,000 clones, with approximately 93% appearing a single time and less than 2.5% taken by the ten largest. Sequencing was performed on peripheral blood. These receptor sequences come from a man aged 45-60 years with active COVID-19. The CDR3 runs from the conserved cysteine through the conserved F or W. Fields, in order: J gene, clone size, V gene, D gene, CDR3 DNA, CDR3 protein. A D gene is named only where the DNA matches it firmly. Size is omitted from some rows. Given values are once, few, many or a class for expanded clones.

>TRBJ2-3|.|TRBV7-6|.
TGTGCCAGCAGCTTGGAGGGTAGATATGGCACAGATACGCAGTATTTT
CASSLEGRYGTDTQYF
>TRBJ2-1|.|TRBV5-1|TRBD2
TGCGCCAGCGGACCCGGGAGGGCATACAATGAGCAGTTCTTC
CASGPGRAYNEQFF
>TRBJ2-7|.|TRBV6-5|TRBD1
TGTGCCAGCCAGACAGGGTTCCTCTACGAGCAGTACTTC
CASQTGFLYEQYF
>TRBJ1-1|.|TRBV7-2|TRBD1
TGTGCCAGCAGCTGGGACAGGGGGGGCACTGAAGCTTTCTTT
CASSWDRGGTEAFF
>TRBJ2-7|.|TRBV15|.
TGTGCCACCAGCAGAGATCGAGGGAACGAGCAGTACTTC
CATSRDRGNEQYF
>TRBJ2-2|.|TRBV5-5|TRBD1
TGTGCCAGCAGCCGCTACAGGGGGGACACCGGGGAGCTGTTTTTT
CASSRYRGDTGELFF
>TRBJ1-1|.|TRBV7-2|.
TGTGCCAGCAGCCCCAATTTGTTGAACACTGAAGCTTTCTTT
CASSPNLLNTEAFF
>TRBJ2-1|.|TRBV10-3|.
TGTGCCATCAGTCAAGGGCCCGGAGGGGGCGACAATGAGCAGTTCTTC
CAISQGPGGGDNEQFF
>TRBJ2-1|.|TRBV10-2|.
TGCGCCAGCAGTGGGGCTCCCAGCTCCTACAATGAGCAGTTCTTC
CASSGAPSSYNEQFF
>TRBJ2-5|.|TRBV11-3|.
TGTGCCAGCAGCTTAGATACCCGGGACACCCGGAGGGAGACCCAGTACTTC
CASSLDTRDTRRETQYF
>TRBJ2-1|.|TRBV13|TRBD2
TGTGCCAGCAGCTCCGAACAAAGCGGGAGCTCCTACAATGAGCAGTTCTTC
CASSSEQSGSSYNEQFF
>TRBJ2-1|.|TRBV7-8|.
TGTGCCAGCAGCTTAGGGAGCAATGAGCAGTTCTTC
CASSLGSNEQFF
>TRBJ2-7|.|TRBV5-5|TRBD1
TGTGCCAGCAGCCCTTACTCGAGGGACAGCGCCTACGAGCAGTACTTC
CASSPYSRDSAYEQYF
>TRBJ1-5|.|TRBV10-1|.
TGCGCCAGCAGTGAGGGACCAGGGGCACCCCAGCATTTT
CASSEGPGAPQHF
>TRBJ2-2|.|TRBV15|TRBD2
TGTGCCACCAGCAGAGTGCCTAGCGGGGCCACCGGGGAGCTGTTTTTT
CATSRVPSGATGELFF
>TRBJ2-3|once|TRBV4-1|.
TGCGCCAGCAGCCAAGGGTCGGGGGGCACAGATACGCAGTATTTT
CASSQGSGGTDTQYF
>TRBJ1-6|.|TRBV27|.
TGTGCCAGCAGTTTTTTGGACAGCAATTCACCCCTCCACTTT
CASSFLDSNSPLHF
>TRBJ2-1|few|TRBV12-2|.
TGTGCAAGTCGCTCCCTTCTAGCGGGAAGCAACAATGAGCAGTTCTTC
CASRSLLAGSNNEQFF
>TRBJ2-1|once|TRBV9|.
TGTGCCAGCAGCGTAGCGGGGTCCTCCAATGAGCAGTTCTTC
CASSVAGSSNEQFF
>TRBJ2-3|.|TRBV10-2|.
TGCGCCAGCAGTGAGCCCAGAGATACGCAGTATTTT
CASSEPRDTQYF
>TRBJ2-2|.|TRBV18|.
TGTGCCAGCTCACCCGGGGGAGACGGGGAGCTGTTTTTT
CASSPGGDGELFF
>TRBJ2-1|.|TRBV11-2|TRBD2
TGTGCCAGCAGCTTAGACTCCGGGACTAGGAGTCAGGAGCAGTTCTTC
CASSLDSGTRSQEQFF
>TRBJ1-2|.|TRBV11-2|TRBD1
TGTGCCAGCAGCTTATTGGGGCAGGGGGCGCCCGGCTACACCTTC
CASSLLGQGAPGYTF
>TRBJ1-3|.|TRBV7-3|.
TGTGCCAGCAGCTTACGGGGGTCTGGAAACACCATATATTTT
CASSLRGSGNTIYF
>TRBJ2-3|.|TRBV9|.
TGTGCCAGCAGCGATAATGTCCTCACAGATACGCAGTATTTT
CASSDNVLTDTQYF
>TRBJ2-1|.|TRBV6-2/TRBV6-3|.
TGTGCCAGCAGTAAACTCGGGAATGAGCAGTTCTTC
CASSKLGNEQFF
>TRBJ1-4|.|TRBV27|.
TGTGCCAGCAGTAAGAACAGGTTCAGTAATGAAAAACTGTTTTTT
CASSKNRFSNEKLFF
>TRBJ1-1|.|TRBV12-3/TRBV12-4|.
TGTGCCAGCAGTCTAGGACAGAGAGAAGCTTTCTTT
CASSLGQREAFF
>TRBJ2-5|.|TRBV18|.
TGTGCCAGCTCACTCGGGGTCCAAGAGACCCAGTACTTC
CASSLGVQETQYF
>TRBJ2-4|.|TRBV5-6|TRBD1
TGTGCCAGCAGCTTGGTCCCAGGGGGCACGTCTATAGCCAAAAACATTCAGTACTTC
CASSLVPGGTSIAKNIQYF
>TRBJ1-2|.|TRBV25-1|.
TGTGCCAGCAGTGAACAGGGTGCTAACTATGGCTACACCTTC
CASSEQGANYGYTF
>TRBJ2-2|.|TRBV27|TRBD2
TGTGCCAGCAGTCCCAGACTAGCGGCTAACACCGGGGAGCTGTTTTTT
CASSPRLAANTGELFF
>TRBJ1-1|.|TRBV3-1/TRBV3-2|TRBD1
TGTGCCAGCAGCCCCGACAGGGCCGGTGAAGCTTTCTTT
CASSPDRAGEAFF
>TRBJ2-5|.|TRBV11-2|TRBD2
TGTGCCAGCAGCTCATTGTCAGCGGGGAGCCAAGAGACCCAGTACTTC
CASSSLSAGSQETQYF
>TRBJ1-1|.|TRBV14|.
TGTGCCAGCAGCCAAGCTGGCATGAACACTGAAGCTTTCTTT
CASSQAGMNTEAFF
>TRBJ1-4|once|TRBV27|TRBD1
TGTGCCAGCAGACATCTAGCCGGGACAGGGAGGAGTGAAAAACTGTTTTTT
CASRHLAGTGRSEKLFF
>TRBJ2-3|.|TRBV7-9|.
TGTGCCAGCAGCTTAGGGCCGCAAGATACGCAGTATTTT
CASSLGPQDTQYF
>TRBJ1-4|.|TRBV19|.
TGTGCCAGTTGCGACCCGAGTGCCCGTGGGAGACGAAATGAAAAACTGTTTTTT
CASCDPSARGRRNEKLFF
>TRBJ2-7|.|TRBV10-3|TRBD2
TGTGCCATCAGCGAAGCCGGGACTAGCGGGGGGATCTCCTACGAGCAGTACTTC
CAISEAGTSGGISYEQYF
>TRBJ1-4|.|TRBV12-3/TRBV12-4|.
TGTGCCAGCAGGAACATAGGGGGAAAACTGTTTTTT
CASRNIGGKLFF
>TRBJ2-1|.|TRBV9|.
TGTGCCAGCAGCGTCTCTACGGGGTCCTCCTACAATGAGCAGTTCTTC
CASSVSTGSSYNEQFF
>TRBJ2-3|.|TRBV6-5|TRBD2
TGTGCCAGCAGGGGGGGGTCTAGCACAGATACGCAGTATTTT
CASRGGSSTDTQYF